These T cell receptor beta chains were read from a single sample in a study of control samples from healthy donors and cancer patients. TCRdb's table, derived via immunoSEQ multiplex PCR, lists solely in-frame clones and lacks some. This table holds approximately 100,000 clones, more than 90% found once. Sequenced: blood. The receptors were sampled from a human donor in good health. The donor label of this sample is uncertain. The CDR3 runs from the conserved cysteine through the conserved F or W. Fields, in order: V gene, clone size, D gene, J gene, CDR3 protein, CDR3 DNA. A D gene is named only where the DNA matches it firmly. Clone size, where shown, is once, few, many, or a class for clones that have expanded.

V: TRBV4-1; size: NA; D: NA; J: TRBJ1-2; CDR3: CASSQEWAGFNYGYTF; DNA: TGCGCCAGCAGCCAAGAATGGGCAGGGTTTAACTATGGCTACACCTTC
V: TRBV4-3; size: NA; D: NA; J: TRBJ2-6; CDR3: CASSDSFGANVLTF; DNA: TGCGCCAGCAGCGACAGTTTTGGGGCCAACGTCCTGACTTTC
V: TRBV27; size: NA; D: NA; J: TRBJ1-1; CDR3: CASSLTETNTEAFF; DNA: TGTGCCAGCAGTTTGACAGAGACGAACACTGAAGCTTTCTTT
V: TRBV19; size: NA; D: NA; J: TRBJ1-5; CDR3: CASSTRENNQPQHF; DNA: TGTGCCAGTAGTACCAGGGAAAACAATCAGCCCCAGCATTTT
V: TRBV14; size: NA; D: NA; J: TRBJ1-1; CDR3: CASSRMGRGNTEAFF; DNA: TGTGCCAGCAGCCGGATGGGACGGGGGAACACTGAAGCTTTCTTT
V: TRBV9; size: once; D: NA; J: TRBJ2-5; CDR3: CASSLKGRAGETQYF; DNA: TGTGCCAGCAGCCTAAAGGGTAGGGCAGGAGAGACCCAGTACTTC
V: TRBV18; size: NA; D: NA; J: TRBJ2-1; CDR3: CASSPETANYNEQFF; DNA: TGTGCCAGCTCACCAGAGACAGCCAACTACAATGAGCAGTTCTTC
V: TRBV28; size: few; D: NA; J: TRBJ1-2; CDR3: CASSFRGYGYTF; DNA: TGTGCCAGCAGTTTCAGGGGCTATGGCTACACCTTC
V: TRBV27; size: NA; D: NA; J: TRBJ2-1; CDR3: CASQVFSHSGNYNEQFF; DNA: TGTGCCAGCCAAGTTTTCTCCCACTCCGGGAACTACAATGAGCAGTTCTTC
V: TRBV6-1; size: NA; D: TRBD2; J: TRBJ2-7; CDR3: CASSEPLAETYEQYF; DNA: TGTGCCAGCAGTGAACCCCTAGCGGAAACCTACGAGCAGTACTTC
V: TRBV24-1; size: NA; D: NA; J: TRBJ1-1; CDR3: CATSDTTAKAFF; DNA: TGTGCCACCAGTGATACTACAGCGAAAGCTTTCTTT
V: TRBV9; size: NA; D: NA; J: TRBJ1-1; CDR3: CASSVGQTNTEAFF; DNA: TGTGCCAGCAGCGTAGGACAGACGAACACTGAAGCTTTCTTT
V: TRBV9; size: once; D: NA; J: TRBJ2-2; CDR3: CASSARGPGNTGELFF; DNA: TGTGCCAGCAGCGCGCGGGGGCCCGGGAACACCGGGGAGCTGTTTTTT
V: TRBV5-1; size: NA; D: NA; J: TRBJ1-4; CDR3: CASSLEGRPSNEKLFF; DNA: TGCGCCAGCAGCTTGGAAGGCCGACCGTCTAATGAAAAACTGTTTTTT
V: TRBV13; size: NA; D: NA; J: TRBJ2-1; CDR3: CASSLAQGGSYNEQFF; DNA: TGTGCCAGCAGCTTAGCTCAGGGCGGCTCCTACAATGAGCAGTTCTTC
V: TRBV7-6; size: NA; D: TRBD1; J: TRBJ1-6; CDR3: CASSLGDREGSPLHF; DNA: TGTGCCAGCAGCTTAGGGGACAGGGAGGGATCACCCCTCCACTTT
V: TRBV19; size: NA; D: TRBD1; J: TRBJ2-5; CDR3: CASSTGQGIQETQYF; DNA: TGTGCCAGTAGTACCGGACAGGGGATACAAGAGACCCAGTACTTC